The next 20 T cell receptor beta chains were all read from a single sample in a study of blood T cell repertoires in COVID-19. Assay: immunoSEQ multiplex PCR; the TCRdb copy retains only in-frame clones and omits some. In the table there are about 380,000 clones, 85% to 90% of which are singletons. Sequenced: PBMCs or T cells enriched from blood (not recorded which). Receptors originate from a woman under 30 who had recovered from COVID-19.

The chain joins TRBV13 to TRBJ1-6; TRBD1 agrees at 8 bases. The ends lost 1 base at V and 0 bases at J; junction bases unmatched: 5. This CDR3 spans 18 amino acids. Germline lookup yields CDR1 PRHDT and CDR2 FYEKMQ (reference sequence). CDR3 region: CASSLATGGSSYNSPLHF. In DNA, the CDR3 is TGTGCCAGCAGCTTAGCTACAGGGGGAAGCTCCTATAATTCACCCCTCCACTTT.

The V call is TRBV4-1, the J call TRBJ1-5; D remains ambiguous. The germline V gene has CDR1 MGHRA and CDR2 YSYEKL. This CDR3 is built from 14 residues. Trimming cost V 0 bases and J 6 bases, with 9 bases left between them. This chain's CDR3 is CASSQDRGIQPQHF. The CDR3 nucleotides read TGCGCCAGCAGCCAAGATAGAGGGATTCAGCCCCAGCATTTT.

This chain connects TRBV19 to TRBJ1-5, with D uncertain. Per germline, CDR1 LNHDA and CDR2 SQIVND (reference sequence). V was trimmed by 9 bases and J by 5 bases, leaving 14 bases between them. The CDR3 loop spans 13 amino acids. DNA for the CDR3: TGTGCCAGCCCAGACACTCCCTATCAGCCCCAGCATTTT. It specifies CASPDTPYQPQHF. The complete variable domain, with remaining parts taken from reference TRBV19 and TRBJ1-5, reads DGGITQSPKYLFRKEGQNVTLSCEQNLNHDAMYWYRQDPGQGLRLIYYSQIVNDFQKGDIAEGYSVSREKKESFPLTVTSAQKNPTAFYLCASPDTPYQPQHFGDGTRLSIL.

This chain connects TRBV18 to TRBJ1-5, with TRBD1 matching 9 bases. The CDR3 is 20 residues long. Germline V gene data show CDR1 as KGHSH and CDR2 as LQKENI. The V segment lost 6 bases and the J segment 2 bases; nucleotides outside the gene matches: 20. The CDR3 loop is CASSRTRGQGNNIGNQPQHF. Here the CDR3 DNA reads TGTGCCAGCTCTCGAACCAGGGGACAGGGAAATAATATCGGCAATCAGCCCCAGCATTTT.

For this clone: The same CDR3 arises from other DNA sequences in this sample as well. The rearrangement joins TRBV4-1 to TRBJ1-2; 7 positions agree with TRBD1. Losses at the gene ends were 0 bases for V and 2 bases for J; bases not matched to a gene: 0. This CDR3 has 14 residues. The germline V gene encodes CDR1 MGHRA and CDR2 YSYEKL. The CDR3 protein is CASSQEGGNYGYTF. CDR3 nucleotide sequence: TGCGCCAGCAGCCAAGAAGGGGGCAACTATGGCTACACCTTC.

This clone was picked up a small number of times. Other DNA sequences from this sample encode an identical CDR3 as well. V is TRBV7-2 and J is TRBJ2-5, with 9 bases lining up with TRBD2. The CDR3 runs to 15 residues. J lost 4 bases, V lost 1 base, and 4 bases had no gene match. Germline loops: CDR1 SGHTA, CDR2 FQGNSA. CDR3: CASSLGSGGRETQYF. The CDR3 DNA is TGTGCCAGCAGCTTAGGGAGCGGGGGGAGAGAGACCCAGTACTTC.

The CDR3 loop reads CASSFWLLGTGGPDQPQHF. CDR3 nucleotide sequence: TGTGCCAGCAGCTTCTGGTTATTAGGGACAGGGGGCCCGGATCAGCCCCAGCATTTT. J is TRBJ1-5 and V is TRBV5-5, with TRBD1 matching 12 bases. The trim removed 2 bases at V and 5 bases at J, leaving 14 bases unmatched. The CDR3 has 19 amino acids. The germline V gene encodes CDR1 SGHKS and CDR2 YYEKEE (reference sequence). The full variable domain, completed using reference TRBV5-5 and TRBJ1-5, is DAGVTQSPTHLIKTRGQQVTLRCSPISGHKSVSWYQQVLGQGPQFIFQYYEKEERGRGNFPDRFSARQFPNYSSELNVNALLLGDSALYLCASSFWLLGTGGPDQPQHFGDGTRLSIL.

The chain couples TRBV7-2 to TRBJ1-4; TRBD1 agrees at 7 bases. Per germline, CDR1 SGHTA and CDR2 FQGNSA. Trimming removed 0 bases from V and 10 bases from J; junction bases left unmatched: 8. This CDR3 comprises 15 residues. The DNA for the CDR3 is TGTGCCAGCAGCTTAGCAAGCGACAGGGTGGCAAAACTGTTTTTT. Residues: CASSLASDRVAKLFF.

The V and J genes are TRBV18 and TRBJ1-1, with 8 bases aligning to TRBD1. With V trimmed by 2 bases and J by 6 bases, 8 bases remained unmatched. In germline, CDR1 is KGHSH, CDR2 LQKENI. This CDR3 is built from 15 residues. The CDR3 DNA reads TGTGCCAGCTCACCATATCAGGGGGCTCAGGCTGAAGCTTTCTTT. Residues: CASSPYQGAQAEAFF. Full variable domain (outside the CDR3, taken from reference TRBV18 and TRBJ1-1): NAGVMQNPRHLVRRRGQEARLRCSPMKGHSHVYWYRQLPEEGLKFMVYLQKENIIDESGMPKERFSAEFPKEGPSILRIQQVVRGDSAAYFCASSPYQGAQAEAFFGQGTRLTVV.

In its sample, this clone was seen a few times. The chain is built from TRBV5-6 and TRBJ2-1, with D possibly being TRBD2 (6 bases). The length of the CDR3 is 16 residues. CDR1 is SGHDT, CDR2 YYEEEE, per germline. Deletions cut 0 bases from V and 0 bases from J, with 10 bases between. DNA for the CDR3: TGTGCCAGCAGCTTGGAGGGAGGAAGCTCCTACAATGAGCAGTTCTTC. Translating gives CASSLEGGSSYNEQFF.

Only a few counts were recorded for this clone. The gene calls are TRBV18 and TRBJ1-5; 9 nucleotides match TRBD1. The CDR3 totals 14 residues. From germline, CDR1 is KGHSH and CDR2 LQKENI. After removal of 6 bases from V and 2 bases from J, the junction contained 2 bases not matched to a gene. CDR3: CASSGQGGNQPQHF. DNA for the CDR3: TGTGCCAGCTCGGGACAGGGTGGCAATCAGCCCCAGCATTTT.

The chain recombines TRBV4-1 with TRBJ1-4; 7 nucleotides match TRBD1. Trimming at V came to 4 bases and at J to 11 bases, leaving 13 bases not matched to a gene. The CDR3 totals 15 residues. CDR1 MGHRA and CDR2 YSYEKL come from the germline V gene. As DNA, the CDR3 is TGCGCCAGCAGCCTTAGACAGGCCCTCAGGGGGAAACTGTTTTTT. Translation gives CASSLRQALRGKLFF.

Only a few counts were recorded for this clone. CDR3 in DNA: TGTGCCAGCAGCTTATCCCCGCAGGGAGGCTATGGCTACACCTTC. Amino acid sequence: CASSLSPQGGYGYTF. The chain joins TRBV7-3 to TRBJ1-2, with D possibly matching TRBD1 (5 bases). The CDR3 runs to 15 residues. The germline V and J ends were trimmed by 2 bases and 4 bases, with 14 bases remaining between them. CDR1 is SGHTA, CDR2 FQGTGA, per germline.

The chain joins TRBV18 to TRBJ2-7; D is possibly TRBD1 (5 bases). There are 15 residues in the CDR3. Germline CDR1 and CDR2: KGHSH and LQKENI. V was cut by 2 bases and J by 2 bases, with 13 bases left in between. CDR3 amino acids: CASSPIPDSTYEQYF. The CDR3 DNA reads TGTGCCAGCTCACCAATCCCCGACAGTACCTACGAGCAGTACTTC.

CDR3 loop: CASTASGGASLAKNIQYF. CDR3 DNA: TGTGCCAGTACCGCTAGCGGGGGGGCCTCCTTGGCCAAAAACATTCAGTACTTC. The chain joins TRBV19 to TRBJ2-4, with 12 nucleotides matching TRBD2. V lost 7 bases and J lost 1; bases outside the gene matches: 11. Germline lookup yields CDR1 LNHDA and CDR2 SQIVND (reference sequence). The CDR3 is 18 amino acids.

The rearrangement links TRBV4-2 to TRBJ1-1; D call uncertain. CDR1 and CDR2 (germline): LGHNA, YNFKEQ. Trimming pared 3 bases from V and 10 bases from J, leaving 12 bases between. The length of the CDR3 is 12 residues. This CDR3 is CASSQPGLSAFF. Here the CDR3 DNA reads TGTGCCAGCAGCCAGCCTGGGCTTTCAGCTTTCTTT.

The rearrangement links TRBV12-3 or TRBV12-4 to TRBJ1-2, with 7 bases identical to TRBD1. This CDR3 region has 13 residues. Trimming removed 6 bases from V and 6 bases from J; junction bases left unmatched: 7. CDR3 sequence: CASSPTGKDGYTF. The CDR3 region has the DNA TGTGCCAGCAGCCCGACAGGGAAGGATGGCTACACCTTC.

V gene TRBV4-1 combines with J gene TRBJ2-2; TRBD2 might be the D (5 bases). Germline CDR1 reads MGHRA; CDR2 reads YSYEKL. V lost 4 bases to trimming and J lost 5 bases, with 20 bases between them. The CDR3 loop spans 17 amino acids. The CDR3 DNA sequence: TGCGCCAGCAGCCCCTTGTTAGCGACCCGAGGTACCGGGGAGCTGTTTTTT. Translation gives CASSPLLATRGTGELFF.

The chain couples TRBV28 to TRBJ1-2, with unresolved D. Germline values: CDR1 MDHEN, CDR2 SYDVKM. CDR3 length: 14 residues. Trimming cost V 6 bases and J 0 bases, with 11 bases left between them. CDR3 protein: CASRRTEANYGYTF. CDR3 DNA: TGTGCCAGCAGGCGGACTGAAGCTAACTATGGCTACACCTTC.

V usage is TRBV5-1 and J usage is TRBJ1-4, with TRBD1 as a possible D gene (6 bases). Germline V gene lookup returns CDR1 SGHRS and CDR2 YFSETQ. Trimming shortened V by 1 base and J by 7 bases, and 14 bases separated the two germline ends. This CDR3 spans 15 amino acids. The CDR3 bases are TGCGCCAGCAGCTTGACGCAGGGAGGGGGTGAAAAACTGTTTTTT. Amino acids: CASSLTQGGGEKLFF.